The rows below give T cell receptor beta chains drawn from one sample of a study of CD8+ T cells in alopecia areata. Generated by immunoSEQ multiplex PCR, the TCRdb table keeps only in-frame clones and is missing some. The sample lists about 200,000 clones, approximately 53% occurring once. Sample: CD8+ T cells sorted from blood. Receptors were obtained from a human donor in good health. Both conserved end residues are trimmed from each CDR3.

v_call cdr3_aa
TRBV13 ASSLNRGGDTQY
TRBV27 ASSLRGGLGNSGANVLT
TRBV4-1 ASSQELGDRYNEQF
TRBV11-2 ASSPSGTSGRHTGELF
TRBV9 ASSVDGRPNQPQH
TRBV7-9 ASSPSTGEQY
TRBV2 ASSLTSGGAEDTQY
TRBV4-1 ASSPSEHLYT
TRBV5-6 ASSSSETQY
TRBV7-9 ASTLRTSGGDEQF
TRBV30 AWERIMNTEAF
TRBV6-5 ASSYSGGRGDGYT
TRBV9 ASSVGSSKRYGYT
TRBV5-8 ASSRHIRTFQDPY
TRBV4-1 ASSPGQGAFEAF
TRBV29-1 SVEAGTGSTGELF
TRBV19 ASSNGGQNTEAF
TRBV11-2 ASSYLGVSYEQY
TRBV7-9 ASTMDGYQETQY
TRBV29-1 SVEEIVRDRQRGAF
TRBV5-1 ASSLTLAGQETQY
TRBV11-2 ASSLDPEPNYGYT
TRBV30 AVGGNTGELF
TRBV30 AWRMNTEAF
TRBV5-4 ASSLESTGELF
TRBV13 ASSLGQGAYEQY
TRBV10-2 ASSDSGSYGYT
TRBV9 ASSVESGYGYT